The T cell receptor (beta chain) under discussion was sequenced for a study of T cell responses to AZD1222 COVID-19 vaccine. As for the study in general: Pooled together were second doses at about 4 or about 12 weeks. General study results and limits: The repertoires were collected only after the peak T cell response. It was only a handful of AZD1222 recipients who were seropositive at baseline.

Profiling relied on immunoSEQ multiplex PCR, and the TCRdb table lists in-frame clones only, not all of them. The sample has around 150,000 clones, 94% seen once; the top ten hold 0.64%. With V trimmed by 2 bases and J by 3 bases, 2 bases remained unmatched. In germline, CDR1 is MDHEN, CDR2 SYDVKM. This CDR3 has 14 residues. This clone was detected only once. Its antigen remains unknown. Sequencing was performed on peripheral blood, taken on day 0 of AZD1222 vaccination. V and J are TRBV28 and TRBJ2-3, with TRBD2 identical over 7 bases. The TCR originated in an adult in good health. The CDR3 loop is CASSLAGDTDTQYF. The CDR3 region has the DNA TGTGCCAGCAGTTTAGCGGGAGATACAGATACGCAGTATTTT.